This T cell receptor beta chain was identified in a study of cytomegalovirus exposure and HLA in healthy donors. General observations from the study: The study labeled 150 to 200 TCR beta chains cytomegalovirus-associated. In vitro experiments confirmed that three CMV-associated chains were specific for CMV antigens. The tendency of first-cohort TCR clusters to co-occur in the 90 to 150 validation repertoires emerged from a later analysis.

Notes on this clone: The antigen is undetermined.

Separate from the roughly 700-subject first cohort was the approximately 130-subject validation cohort, to which the donors belonged. Trimming stripped 5 bases from V and 3 bases from J, with 13 bases between. In germline, CDR1 is SNHLY, CDR2 FYNNEI. This CDR3 is 15 amino acids long. Profiling relied on immunoSEQ multiplex PCR, and the TCRdb table lists in-frame clones only, not all of them. The sample yields about 56,000 clones, around nine tenths seen once. The source material was PBMCs. This receptor was taken from a man aged 18 to 35 in good health and CMV-seronegative. V is TRBV2 and J is TRBJ2-2; D may be TRBD2 (6 bases). CDR3 coding DNA: TGTGCCAGCAGTCCAAGAGGGGACTACACCGGGGAGCTGTTTTTT. It specifies CASSPRGDYTGELFF.